The 27 T cell receptor beta chains presented below share a single source sample, sequenced in a study of shared clonotypes between healthy human individuals. This table comes from immunoSEQ multiplex PCR, and its TCRdb copy is limited to in-frame clones, with some not included. This sample has around 750,000 clones, with approximately 79% found just once. The sample was memory CD4+ T cells sorted from blood. Subset given: CD45RA-negative fraction. Every receptor here comes from a woman aged 25 to 45 in good health.

The chain uses TRBV5-5 and TRBJ1-5; weak D call: TRBD1 (6 bases). Germline loops: CDR1 SGHKS, CDR2 YYEKEE (reference sequence). There are 15 residues in the CDR3. Trimming left V 0 bases short and J 5 bases short, with 12 bases between. For the CDR3, the DNA is TGTGCCAGCAGCTTGGTGGGGGCGGTACATCAGCCCCAGCATTTT. It specifies CASSLVGAVHQPQHF.

V gene TRBV11-2 combines with J gene TRBJ2-5; 7 bases match TRBD1. CDR1 and CDR2 (germline): SGHAT, FQNNGV. V shed 3 bases, J shed 4 bases, and the junction held 2 bases outside the gene matches. This CDR3 comprises 13 residues. The CDR3 nucleotides read TGTGCCAGCAGCTTGGGACAGAGAGAGACCCAGTACTTC. This translates into CASSLGQRETQYF.

Ten or more counts support this clone. V and J are TRBV5-1 and TRBJ2-7; 9 bases are a match to TRBD1. The CDR3 contains 16 residues. V lost 0 bases to trimming and J lost 1 base; unmatched junction nucleotides: 5. CDR1 is SGHRS and CDR2 is YFSETQ in the germline V gene. In DNA form, the CDR3 reads TGCGCCAGCAGCTTGGCCGGGACAGGGATATCCTACGAGCAGTACTTC. As protein: CASSLAGTGISYEQYF.

In its sample, this clone was seen many times. This sequence joins TRBV28 and TRBJ2-2; 9 positions match TRBD1. The CDR3 consists of 14 residues. Germline assignment: CDR1 MDHEN and CDR2 SYDVKM. J gave up 3 bases and V 11 bases, and 7 bases lay outside the gene matches. DNA of the CDR3: TGTGCCGGACGACAGGGGGTGGACACCGGGGAGCTGTTTTTT. Its translation is CAGRQGVDTGELFF. Complete variable domain (other parts from reference TRBV28 and TRBJ2-2): DVKVTQSSRYLVKRTGEKVFLECVQDMDHENMFWYRQDPGLGLRLIYFSYDVKMKEKGDIPEGYSVSREKKERFSLILESASTNQTSMYLCAGRQGVDTGELFFGEGSRLTVL.

This clone was counted once. J is TRBJ2-3 and V is TRBV7-9, with 8 bases matching TRBD2. The CDR3 extends over 18 amino acids. Unmatched junction bases numbered 15, after V lost 5 bases and J lost 2 bases. From germline, CDR1 is SEHNR and CDR2 FQNEAQ (reference sequence). CDR3 protein: CASSLQSYRGRSTDTQYF. Here the CDR3 DNA reads TGTGCCAGCAGCCTACAAAGTTACCGCGGGAGGTCCACAGATACGCAGTATTTT.

The V and J genes are TRBV18 and TRBJ2-3; TRBD1 is a possible D gene (6 bases). Germline CDR1 is KGHSH and CDR2 is LQKENI. The CDR3 sequence is 14 residues long. V was pared by 5 bases and J by 2 bases, with 11 bases between. The CDR3, as DNA: TGTGCCAGCTCATCGCAGGGGAACACAGATACGCAGTATTTT. As protein: CASSSQGNTDTQYF. The full variable domain, completed using reference TRBV18 and TRBJ2-3, is NAGVMQNPRHLVRRRGQEARLRCSPMKGHSHVYWYRQLPEEGLKFMVYLQKENIIDESGMPKERFSAEFPKEGPSILRIQQVVRGDSAAYFCASSSQGNTDTQYFGPGTRLTVL.

The chain couples TRBV7-9 to TRBJ2-2; TRBD1 agrees at 12 bases. The CDR3 covers 15 residues. The V segment lost 5 bases and the J segment 6 bases; nucleotides outside the gene matches: 4. The germline V gene has CDR1 SEHNR and CDR2 FQNEAQ (reference sequence). The CDR3 region is CASSNRDRGPGELFF. CDR3 in DNA: TGTGCCAGCAGCAACCGGGACAGGGGGCCCGGGGAGCTGTTTTTT.

This rearrangement joins TRBV11-2 to TRBJ2-7; 7 positions agree with TRBD2. The germline gives CDR1 SGHAT, CDR2 FQNNGV. The CDR3 loop spans 13 amino acids. The ends lost 5 bases at V and 6 bases at J; junction bases unmatched: 7. CDR3 residues: CASSAQRDVEQYF. The DNA for the CDR3 is TGTGCCAGCAGCGCCCAGCGGGACGTCGAGCAGTACTTC.

This clone was seen a few times. This rearrangement joins TRBV27 to TRBJ2-5; either TRBD1 or TRBD2 may supply D (6 bases each). This CDR3 comprises 15 residues. The V end was cut by 6 bases, the J end by 0 bases, with 14 bases between. The germline gives CDR1 MNHEY, CDR2 SMNVEV (reference sequence). CDR3 in DNA: TGTGCCAGCAGCGGGGGCAGCCTGTACCAAGAGACCCAGTACTTC. Translation: CASSGGSLYQETQYF.

The chain carries TRBV28 and TRBJ2-7, with 10 bases matching TRBD2. CDR1 is MDHEN and CDR2 is SYDVKM in the germline V gene. V lost 4 bases to trimming and J lost 0 bases; unmatched junction nucleotides: 3. The CDR3 totals 15 residues. The CDR3 DNA sequence: TGTGCCAGCAGTTGGGGGACTAGCGACTCCTACGAGCAGTACTTC. It encodes CASSWGTSDSYEQYF.

The rearrangement joins TRBV2 to TRBJ2-1; no firm D call. The CDR3 is 12 residues long. In germline, CDR1 is SNHLY, CDR2 FYNNEI. The V end lost 8 bases, the J end lost 6 bases, and 11 bases lay between the germline ends. In nucleotides, the CDR3 is TGTGCCAGCTTGGTCCGAGCCAATGAGCAGTTCTTC. As protein: CASLVRANEQFF.

The chain employs TRBV6-1 and TRBJ2-7; tentative D call: TRBD2 (6 bases). The CDR3 spans 14 residues. CDR1 and CDR2 (germline): MNHNS, SASEGT. The germline V and J ends were trimmed by 10 bases and 1 base, with 17 bases remaining between them. The CDR3 sequence is CATLRRGTSYEQYF. The CDR3 nucleotides are TGTGCCACCCTTAGGAGGGGTACTTCCTACGAGCAGTACTTC.

This clone came up a few times. An end of the junction differs from the germline gene, which may be a read error. V usage is TRBV7-8 and J usage is TRBJ2-1, with TRBD2 matching over 7 bases. Per germline, CDR1 SGHVS and CDR2 FQNEAQ. The CDR3 covers 12 residues. The CDR3, as DNA: TGTGCCAGCAGCTTATTCAGCGGGACTCCGGTCTTC. This sequence encodes CASSLFSGTPVF. The full variable domain, with the rest looked up from reference TRBV7-8 and TRBJ2-1, is GAGVSQSPRYKVAKRGQDVALRCDPISGHVSLFWYQQALGQGPEFLTYFQNEAQLDKSGLPSDRFFAERPEGSVSTLKIQRTQQEDSAVYLCASSLFSGTPVFGPGTRLTVL.

The chain joins TRBV5-1 to TRBJ2-1, with 8 bases matching TRBD1. Per the germline V gene, CDR1 is SGHRS and CDR2 is YFSETQ. V lost 2 bases and J lost 5; bases outside the gene matches: 6. CDR3 length equals 15 residues. CDR3 in amino acids: CASSFAGQVNNEQFF. The CDR3 DNA sequence: TGCGCCAGCAGCTTCGCGGGACAGGTGAACAATGAGCAGTTCTTC.

In the case of this clone: A much larger clone lies one base from this, so it may be a read error. V usage is TRBV25-1 and J usage is TRBJ2-3; unclear D gene. The germline V and J ends were trimmed by 6 bases and 2 bases, with 3 bases remaining between them. The CDR3 runs to 11 residues. CDR1 and CDR2 (germline): MGHDK, SYGVNS. In DNA, the CDR3 is TGTGCCAGCAGCCACACAGATACGCAGTATTTT. Amino acid sequence: CASSHTDTQYF.

This clone was picked up a small number of times. The chain couples TRBV29-1 to TRBJ1-5, with no clear D. CDR1 SQVTM and CDR2 ANQGSEA come from the germline V gene. CDR3 size: 13 residues. Deletions cut 1 base from V and 6 bases from J, with 10 bases between. The chain's CDR3 is CSVEGSKGQPQHF. Here the CDR3 DNA reads TGCAGCGTTGAAGGCTCGAAGGGTCAGCCCCAGCATTTT.

A few counts support this clone. This chain connects TRBV28 to TRBJ1-5, with 7 bases that match TRBD1. Germline CDR1 MDHEN, CDR2 SYDVKM. The trim removed 6 bases at V and 3 bases at J, leaving 8 bases unmatched. The CDR3 sequence is 15 residues long. This CDR3 is CASSTGQRINQPQHF. CDR3 DNA: TGTGCCAGCAGCACGGGACAGCGAATCAATCAGCCCCAGCATTTT.

The chain has TRBV5-8 and TRBJ2-1; no clear D gene. The germline V gene has CDR1 SGHTS and CDR2 YDEGEE. V was pared by 0 bases and J by 6 bases, with 10 bases between. This CDR3 comprises 14 residues. The CDR3 nucleotides read TGTGCCAGCAGCTTGGGACGCCGTGGCAATGAGCAGTTCTTC. Its protein product is CASSLGRRGNEQFF.

CDR3 residues: CASSPPAARSSYNEQFF. The CDR3 DNA reads as TGTGCCAGCTCACCACCGGCCGCGCGGAGCTCCTACAATGAGCAGTTCTTC. The chain couples TRBV18 to TRBJ2-1, with unresolved D. The CDR3 totals 17 residues. The V gene's germline CDR1 is KGHSH and CDR2 LQKENI. V was cut by 0 bases and J by 0 bases, with 12 bases left in between.

The DNA of the CDR3 is TGTGCCAGCAGTTCTAGCGCCTTCACAGATACGCAGTATTTT. It codes for CASSSSAFTDTQYF. The V and J genes are TRBV28 and TRBJ2-3, with D maybe TRBD2 (6 bases). In germline, CDR1 is MDHEN, CDR2 SYDVKM. V shed 4 bases and J shed 2 bases, with 10 bases lying between them. The CDR3 has 14 residues.

This clone was counted once. This rearrangement joins TRBV7-9 to TRBJ2-1; 7 bases agree with TRBD2. The V and J ends lost 3 bases and 7 bases, in that order; junction bases with no gene match: 9. Germline-derived CDR1 and CDR2 are SEHNR and FQNEAQ (reference sequence). The CDR3 sequence is 15 residues long. As DNA, the CDR3 is TGTGCCAGCAGCTTGAGTGGGCGGGAGTCAAATGAGCAGTTCTTC. It is translated as CASSLSGRESNEQFF.

The table lists this clone with a few counts. This chain connects TRBV29-1 to TRBJ1-3; 7 bases agree with TRBD1. The CDR3 has 14 amino acids. Germline V gene lookup returns CDR1 SQVTM and CDR2 ANQGSEA. Losses at the gene ends were 6 bases for V and 2 bases for J; bases not matched to a gene: 7. CDR3 sequence: CSVTHTGAGNTIYF. In nucleotides, the CDR3 is TGCAGCGTCACTCATACAGGGGCTGGAAACACCATATATTTT.

J is TRBJ2-2 and V is TRBV19; D is possibly TRBD2 (5 bases). CDR3 length: 14 amino acids. The germline V gene has CDR1 LNHDA and CDR2 SQIVND (reference sequence). Deletions cut 7 bases from V and 5 bases from J, with 14 bases between. The CDR3 loop reads CASTRFEGTGELFF. In nucleotides, the CDR3 is TGTGCCAGTACTAGGTTCGAGGGTACCGGGGAGCTGTTTTTT.

V usage is TRBV18 and J usage is TRBJ2-5, with D uncertain. Trimming stripped 2 bases from V and 5 bases from J, with 12 bases between. Per the germline V gene, CDR1 is KGHSH and CDR2 is LQKENI. The CDR3 has 14 residues. The CDR3 loop reads CASSPRVGPETQYF. DNA for the CDR3: TGTGCCAGCTCACCAAGGGTAGGGCCGGAGACCCAGTACTTC. Variable domain in full (rest from reference TRBV18 and TRBJ2-5): NAGVMQNPRHLVRRRGQEARLRCSPMKGHSHVYWYRQLPEEGLKFMVYLQKENIIDESGMPKERFSAEFPKEGPSILRIQQVVRGDSAAYFCASSPRVGPETQYFGPGTRLLVL.

This clone was detected a few times. V and J are TRBV6-1 and TRBJ1-1; D ambiguous. The CDR3 runs 14 residues. V lost 6 bases and J 1 base, leaving 12 bases between the germline ends. Germline V CDR1 and CDR2: MNHNS, SASEGT. CDR3 protein: CASSHRGGNTEAFF. The CDR3 region has the DNA TGTGCCAGCAGCCACCGGGGAGGGAACACTGAAGCTTTCTTT.

The chain couples TRBV2 to TRBJ1-2, with 7 bases identical to TRBD1. V was clipped by 4 bases and J by 4 bases; unmatched bases: 6. Germline-derived CDR1 and CDR2 are SNHLY and FYNNEI. The CDR3 spans 14 residues. CDR3 sequence reads: CASSGDSSFYGYTF. In nucleotides, the CDR3 is TGTGCCAGCAGTGGGGACAGCTCATTCTATGGCTACACCTTC.

This rearrangement joins TRBV28 to TRBJ2-4; 9 bases are a match to TRBD1. The CDR3 spans 14 residues. The germline CDR1 and CDR2 sequences are MDHEN and SYDVKM. Unmatched junction bases numbered 6, after V lost 4 bases and J lost 8 bases. The CDR3 region is CASSSQGAGDIQYF. The CDR3 nucleotides read TGTGCCAGCAGTTCACAGGGGGCTGGGGACATTCAGTACTTC. Filled out from reference TRBV28 and TRBJ2-4, the complete variable domain reads DVKVTQSSRYLVKRTGEKVFLECVQDMDHENMFWYRQDPGLGLRLIYFSYDVKMKEKGDIPEGYSVSREKKERFSLILESASTNQTSMYLCASSSQGAGDIQYFGAGTRLSVL.